This TCR beta chain was obtained from a study of T-cell reconstitution after alpha-beta-depleted transplantation in children. As it was prepared, the TCRbeta library received unique molecular identifiers. TCRdb itself ran the PCR reads through MiXCR, one entry per CDR3 protein. The sample has about 130,000 distinct CDR3 sequences; 9.5% to 10% are singletons. Trimming removed 1 base at V and 5 bases at J, with 19 bases between. Germline CDR1 reads MNHEY; CDR2 reads SMNVEV (reference sequence). The CDR3 spans 17 residues. This clonotype showed up just a few times. The V and J genes are TRBV27 and TRBJ2-3; tentatively, D is TRBD1 (5 bases). The sequences come from PBMCs, mostly from graft donor cells, collected 180 days after TCRalphabeta/CD19-depleted stem cell transplant. The clonotype was recovered from a girl less than two years old who had a stem cell transplant for combined immunodeficiency, so the T cells may come from the graft donor. CDR3 in amino acids: CASSLFPREGGIDTQYF. Written as DNA, the CDR3 is TGTGCCAGCAGTTTATTTCCCAGGGAAGGTGGCATAGATACGCAGTATTTT.